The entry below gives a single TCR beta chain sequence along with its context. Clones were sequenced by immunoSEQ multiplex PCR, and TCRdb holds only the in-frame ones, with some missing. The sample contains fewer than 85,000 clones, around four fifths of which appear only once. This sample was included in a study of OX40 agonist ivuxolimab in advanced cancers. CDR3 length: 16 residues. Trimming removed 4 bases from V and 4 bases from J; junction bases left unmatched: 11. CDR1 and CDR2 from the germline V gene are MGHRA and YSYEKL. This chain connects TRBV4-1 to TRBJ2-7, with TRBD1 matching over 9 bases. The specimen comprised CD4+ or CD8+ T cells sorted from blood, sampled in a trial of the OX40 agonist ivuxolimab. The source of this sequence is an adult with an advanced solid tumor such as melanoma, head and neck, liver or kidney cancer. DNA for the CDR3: TGCGCCAGCAGCCCCCCACCAACAGGGGGCACATACGAGCAGTACTTC. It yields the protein CASSPPPTGGTYEQYF.